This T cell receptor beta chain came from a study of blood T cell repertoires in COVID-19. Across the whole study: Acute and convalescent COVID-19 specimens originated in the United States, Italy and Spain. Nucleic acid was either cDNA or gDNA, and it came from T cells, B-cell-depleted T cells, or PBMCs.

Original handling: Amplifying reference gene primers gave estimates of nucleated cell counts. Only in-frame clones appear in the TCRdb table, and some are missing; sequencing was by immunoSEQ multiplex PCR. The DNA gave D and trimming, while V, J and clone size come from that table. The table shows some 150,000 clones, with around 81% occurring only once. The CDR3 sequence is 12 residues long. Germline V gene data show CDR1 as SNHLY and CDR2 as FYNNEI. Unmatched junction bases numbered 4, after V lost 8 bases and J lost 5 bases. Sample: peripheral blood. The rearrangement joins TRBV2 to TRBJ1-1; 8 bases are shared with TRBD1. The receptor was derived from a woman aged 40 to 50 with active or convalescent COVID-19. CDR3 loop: CASGGDRTEAFF. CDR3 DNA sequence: TGTGCCAGCGGGGGGGACAGGACTGAAGCTTTCTTT.